Below, 27 T cell receptor beta chains from the same sample are listed, as sequenced in a study of identical twins. TCRdb called the 5' RACE reads again in MiXCR, with one record for every CDR3 protein. Of 1,800,000 or so distinct CDR3 sequences in the sample, about 30% were seen once. Source material: cord blood. The receptors come from a newborn girl in good health.

This clonotype came up many times. The J gene is TRBJ2-7, the V gene TRBV4-2, with 8 bases aligning to TRBD2. V trimming: 5 bases; J trimming: 2 bases; junction bases outside the gene matches: 2. CDR1 and CDR2 from the germline V gene are LGHNA and YNFKEQ. The CDR3 has 13 residues. CDR3 sequence (DNA): TGTGCCAGCAGCACTAGCGGAGCCTACGAGCAGTACTTC. This translates into CASSTSGAYEQYF.

The chain is built from TRBV10-3 and TRBJ1-2; TRBD1 matches 9 bases. Per the germline V gene, CDR1 is ENHRY and CDR2 is SYGVKD. V dropped 2 bases and J dropped 2; count of bases not matched to a gene: 3. CDR3 length equals 15 residues. The CDR3 reads CAISEADRGNYGYTF. CDR3 DNA: TGTGCCATCAGTGAGGCGGACAGGGGAAACTATGGCTACACCTTC.

This chain uses TRBV3-1 with TRBJ1-2, with 7 nucleotides matching TRBD1. This CDR3 is 15 amino acids long. With V trimmed by 4 bases and J by 3 bases, 8 bases remained unmatched. The V gene's germline CDR1 is LGHDT and CDR2 YNNKEL (reference sequence). This CDR3 is CASSLNYRGHYGYTF. In DNA form, the CDR3 reads TGTGCCAGCAGCCTTAACTACAGGGGCCACTATGGCTACACCTTC.

The V and J genes are TRBV19 and TRBJ2-1; tentative D call: TRBD2 (5 bases). The CDR3 totals 14 residues. CDR1 is LNHDA, CDR2 SQIVND, per germline (reference sequence). V was trimmed by 5 bases and J by 9 bases, leaving 17 bases between them. CDR3 amino acids: CASSLAGMGAEQFF. In DNA, the CDR3 is TGTGCCAGTAGTTTAGCCGGGATGGGCGCTGAGCAGTTCTTC.

This chain joins TRBV10-3 and TRBJ1-1, with 7 nucleotides matching TRBD1. The CDR3 runs 15 residues. The V gene's germline CDR1 is ENHRY and CDR2 SYGVKD. Losses at the gene ends were 0 bases for V and 1 base for J; bases not matched to a gene: 2. CDR3 region: CAISESDRANTEAFF. The CDR3 DNA sequence: TGTGCCATCAGTGAGTCCGACAGGGCGAACACTGAAGCTTTCTTT.

The chain employs TRBV20-1 and TRBJ2-7; D might be TRBD1 or TRBD2, each matching 6 bases. CDR1 DFQATT and CDR2 SNEGSKA come from the germline V gene (reference sequence). CDR3 length: 15 amino acids. CDR3 in DNA: TGCAGCCCCTTGCCGGACCGGGGGCCCTACTACGAGCAGTACTTC. Its translation is CSPLPDRGPYYEQYF.

This chain connects TRBV10-3 to TRBJ1-1; D is unclear. The CDR3 has 15 amino acids. Germline lookup yields CDR1 ENHRY and CDR2 SYGVKD. V was trimmed by 6 bases and J by 3 bases, leaving 17 bases between them. CDR3 sequence (DNA): TGTGCCATCAGAGCCAGAAAGATGGGGTACACTGAAGCTTTCTTT. As protein: CAIRARKMGYTEAFF.

The chain joins TRBV24-1 to TRBJ2-3, with D possibly being TRBD2 (6 bases). CDR1 KGHDR and CDR2 SFDVKD come from the germline V gene. The V gene lost 2 bases and the J gene lost 2 bases, with 13 bases spanning the gap. This CDR3 region has 16 residues. The CDR3 region is CATSDSQPGDTDTQYF. CDR3 bases: TGTGCCACCAGTGATTCCCAACCGGGGGACACAGATACGCAGTATTTT.

There are a few counts of this clonotype. V and J are TRBV7-9 and TRBJ2-5; TRBD1 agrees at 9 bases. Germline V gives CDR1 SEHNR, CDR2 FQNEAQ (reference sequence). Trimming at V came to 11 bases and at J to 3 bases, leaving 4 bases not matched to a gene. There are 12 residues in the CDR3. The CDR3 loop is CAGTGGEETQYF. Written as DNA, the CDR3 is TGTGCCGGAACAGGGGGCGAAGAGACCCAGTACTTC.

The CDR3 here is CSAEDRGLRPQHF. DNA for the CDR3: TGCAGTGCTGAGGACAGGGGTTTGCGGCCCCAGCATTTT. The V call is TRBV20-1, the J call TRBJ1-5; 9 bases line up with TRBD1. The CDR3 consists of 13 residues. V lost 5 bases, J lost 9 bases, and 8 bases stayed unmatched. The germline V gene encodes CDR1 DFQATT and CDR2 SNEGSKA (reference sequence).

This clonotype was seen many times. The CDR3 coding sequence is TGCAGTGCTAGAGATAGGGGGTCATCCTACAATGAGCAGTTCTTC. Amino acid sequence: CSARDRGSSYNEQFF. The chain is built from TRBV20-1 and TRBJ2-1; D perhaps matches TRBD1 (6 bases). V lost 0 bases, J lost 1 base, and 10 bases lay in between. The germline gives CDR1 DFQATT, CDR2 SNEGSKA (reference sequence). CDR3 length: 15 residues.

This clonotype has just a few counts. The chain carries TRBV12-3 or TRBV12-4 and TRBJ2-3; D possibly matches TRBD1 or TRBD2 (5 bases each). With 3 bases removed from V and 4 bases from J, the gap between germline ends came to 14 bases. The CDR3 consists of 15 residues. In nucleotides, the CDR3 is TGTGCCAGCAGTTTTGGGGGAATAGGCGCAGATACGCAGTATTTT. Its protein is CASSFGGIGADTQYF.

The V gene is TRBV2, the J gene TRBJ2-3; D possibly corresponds to TRBD2 (5 bases). The CDR3 runs to 15 residues. From germline, CDR1 is SNHLY and CDR2 FYNNEI. V shed 6 bases and J shed 0 bases, with 13 bases lying between them. In DNA form, the CDR3 reads TGTGCCAGCAGGACGGACCTAGCTAGCACAGATACGCAGTATTTT. Its protein is CASRTDLASTDTQYF.

The J gene is TRBJ1-1, the V gene TRBV5-1; 8 nucleotides match TRBD1. After removal of 0 bases from V and 10 bases from J, the junction contained 5 bases not matched to a gene. This CDR3 has 13 residues. Germline loops: CDR1 SGHRS, CDR2 YFSETQ. CDR3 bases: TGCGCCAGCAGCTTGGAGTGGGGGACAGGAGCTTTCTTT. It encodes CASSLEWGTGAFF.

The table lists this clonotype with a few counts. V usage is TRBV28 and J usage is TRBJ2-1; D call uncertain. The CDR3 loop spans 15 amino acids. Germline CDR1 and CDR2: MDHEN and SYDVKM. Trimming took 4 bases from V and 0 from J, leaving 10 bases between them. The CDR3: CASSSALNSYNEQFF. Here the CDR3 DNA reads TGTGCCAGCAGTTCCGCGTTAAACTCCTACAATGAGCAGTTCTTC.

This clonotype has at least ten counts. The chain combines TRBV29-1 with TRBJ2-7; 8 bases are a match to TRBD1. This CDR3 is built from 14 residues. Germline CDR1 SQVTM, CDR2 ANQGSEA. J gave up 5 bases and V 7 bases, and 13 bases lay outside the gene matches. CDR3 sequence: CSARTGILLHEQYF. CDR3 DNA sequence: TGCAGCGCCAGGACAGGGATTCTCTTGCACGAGCAGTACTTC.

In its sample, this clonotype was seen a few times. The rearrangement uses TRBV6-5 and TRBJ1-4; the D is unclear. V was trimmed by 0 bases and J by 5 bases, leaving 13 bases between them. Germline CDR1 is MNHEY and CDR2 is SVGAGI. The CDR3 length is 16 residues. CDR3 region: CASSYSTRTYNEKLFF. DNA for the CDR3: TGTGCCAGCAGTTACTCGACTCGGACCTACAATGAAAAACTGTTTTTT.

The V call is TRBV7-9, the J call TRBJ1-1, with unresolved D. CDR3 length: 12 residues. V lost 1 base to trimming and J lost 5 bases, with 5 bases between them. Germline V CDR1 and CDR2: SEHNR, FQNEAQ (reference sequence). The CDR3 DNA sequence: TGTGCCAGCAGCTTAGTACTTACTGAAGCTTTCTTT. Translated, it gives CASSLVLTEAFF.

This clonotype has a single count. This rearrangement joins TRBV7-9 to TRBJ1-2; D perhaps matches TRBD1 (5 bases). V gave up 0 bases and J gave up 4 bases, with 9 bases separating them. This CDR3 is 14 amino acids long. The germline CDR1 and CDR2 sequences are SEHNR and FQNEAQ (reference sequence). The CDR3 spells CASSLAGTFYGYTF. In nucleotides, the CDR3 is TGTGCCAGCAGCTTAGCGGGGACTTTCTATGGCTACACCTTC.

This chain uses TRBV7-9 with TRBJ2-1, with 8 bases matching TRBD1. The trim removed 10 bases at V and 0 bases at J, leaving 14 bases unmatched. The germline gives CDR1 SEHNR, CDR2 FQNEAQ (reference sequence). This CDR3 comprises 17 residues. CDR3 residues: CATELRTGTVSYNEQFF. The CDR3 DNA reads as TGTGCCACCGAGCTTAGGACAGGGACCGTCTCCTACAATGAGCAGTTCTTC.

The chain carries TRBV5-1 and TRBJ2-7; D gene uncertain. V lost 1 base and J lost 3, with 11 bases in between. Germline lookup yields CDR1 SGHRS and CDR2 YFSETQ. The CDR3 runs 14 residues. CDR3 nucleotides: TGCGCCAGCAGCTTGCCCGGACGGGTCTACGAGCAGTACTTC. This sequence encodes CASSLPGRVYEQYF.

The chain links TRBV30 to TRBJ2-7; D possibly corresponds to TRBD2 (6 bases). Germline lookup yields CDR1 GTSNPN and CDR2 SVGIG (reference sequence). The CDR3 runs to 15 residues. The ends were cut back, 1 base at V and 4 bases at J, with 17 bases in the middle. This CDR3 is CAWSGRVADIYEQYF. Written as DNA, the CDR3 is TGTGCCTGGAGTGGACGGGTAGCGGATATTTACGAGCAGTACTTC.

The rearrangement links TRBV6-1 to TRBJ2-2; 9 bases fit TRBD1. CDR3 length equals 17 residues. Germline V gene sequence: CDR1 MNHNS, CDR2 SASEGT. The V segment lost 0 bases and the J segment 9 bases; nucleotides outside the gene matches: 11. Written as DNA, the CDR3 is TGTGCCAGCAGTGAAGCGGAACGGACAGGGGCCTCGAGGGAGCTGTTTTTT. This gives the protein CASSEAERTGASRELFF.

The chain recombines TRBV24-1 with TRBJ2-7; 9 nucleotides agree with TRBD1. The CDR3 extends over 15 amino acids. Trimming cost V 1 base and J 2 bases; bases outside gene matches: 2. The V gene's germline CDR1 is KGHDR and CDR2 SFDVKD. CDR3 DNA sequence: TGTGCCACCAGTGATTTTCGACAGGGGGCCTACGAGCAGTACTTC. It yields the protein CATSDFRQGAYEQYF.

This CDR3 reads CSAMIGAPKEQYF. The CDR3 DNA reads as TGCAGTGCTATGATTGGGGCCCCCAAGGAGCAGTACTTC. This chain joins TRBV20-1 and TRBJ2-7, with a weak D call TRBD1 (5 bases). The CDR3 runs to 13 residues. CDR1 is DFQATT and CDR2 is SNEGSKA in the germline V gene (reference sequence). The ends were cut back, 4 bases at V and 7 bases at J, with 17 bases in the middle.

This clonotype appeared a few times. This chain uses TRBV6-1 with TRBJ1-2; D remains ambiguous. The CDR3 is made up of 15 amino acids. Trimming cost V 5 bases and J 2 bases, with 15 bases left between them. Per germline, CDR1 MNHNS and CDR2 SASEGT. The chain's CDR3 is CASSRRLGGNYGYTF. CDR3 in DNA: TGTGCCAGCAGTCGCCGTCTAGGCGGGAACTATGGCTACACCTTC.

This clonotype was counted only a few times. The chain is built from TRBV7-9 and TRBJ2-1; D perhaps matches TRBD1 (5 bases). The CDR3 has 13 residues. V was clipped by 5 bases and J by 7 bases, with 12 bases between them. The germline CDR1 and CDR2 sequences are SEHNR and FQNEAQ (reference sequence). CDR3 region: CASSPSQGNEQFF. CDR3 nucleotides: TGTGCCAGCAGCCCCTCCCAGGGTAATGAGCAGTTCTTC.